What follows are 30 T cell receptor beta chains derived from one specimen sequenced in a study of blood T cell repertoires in COVID-19. The data were produced by immunoSEQ multiplex PCR, yet TCRdb's version contains in-frame clones alone and is incomplete. The sample contains around 260,000 clones, more than 85% of which appear only once. Source material: peripheral blood. The receptor source for this set is a woman younger than 45 with COVID-19, enrolled during active disease.

The chain is built from TRBV11-3 and TRBJ2-2; tentative D call: TRBD1 (6 bases). CDR1 is SGHNT, CDR2 YENEEA, per germline. Between the trimmed V and J ends, which lost 2 bases and 5 bases, there was a span of 6 bases. CDR3 length: 13 residues. The CDR3 DNA sequence: TGTGCCAGCAGCTTACAGGGGACCGGGGAGCTGTTTTTT. Protein sequence: CASSLQGTGELFF.

This CDR3 reads CASSRTSGYEQYF. CDR3 nucleotide sequence: TGTGCCAGCAGTCGGACTAGCGGCTACGAGCAGTACTTC. The genes are TRBV27 and TRBJ2-7; 10 bases align to TRBD2. CDR1 is MNHEY, CDR2 SMNVEV, per germline (reference sequence). The CDR3 runs 13 residues. The V segment lost 5 bases and the J segment 3 bases; nucleotides outside the gene matches: 1.

The chain carries TRBV5-1 and TRBJ1-2; 9 bases agree with TRBD1. The CDR3 is 17 amino acids. V lost 4 bases and J lost 1; bases outside the gene matches: 11. The germline CDR1 and CDR2 sequences are SGHRS and YFSETQ. In DNA form, the CDR3 reads TGCGCCAGCAGCCCGGAGGGACAGGGAAGCGTTAACTATGGCTACACCTTC. Encoded protein: CASSPEGQGSVNYGYTF.

The rearrangement joins TRBV9 to TRBJ2-5; D possibly corresponds to TRBD1 (6 bases). The ends were cut back, 1 base at V and 0 bases at J, with 10 bases in the middle. Germline CDR1 and CDR2: SGDLS and YYNGEE. The CDR3 is 15 residues long. CDR3 in amino acids: CASSVMAGDQETQYF. The DNA of the CDR3 is TGTGCCAGCAGCGTAATGGCAGGGGACCAAGAGACCCAGTACTTC.

The rearrangement joins TRBV6-6 to TRBJ1-4; D unresolved. V shed 5 bases and J shed 2 bases, with 9 bases lying between them. Germline V gives CDR1 MNHNY, CDR2 SVGAGI (reference sequence). This CDR3 spans 14 amino acids. The CDR3 coding sequence is TGTGCCAGCAGTGGCTCCGATACTAATGAAAAACTGTTTTTT. Encoded protein: CASSGSDTNEKLFF.

This clone has just one count. The rearrangement links TRBV24-1 to TRBJ2-3, with 10 bases that match TRBD1. The CDR3 runs 18 residues. The V segment lost 8 bases and the J segment 4 bases; nucleotides outside the gene matches: 17. Germline CDR1 reads KGHDR; CDR2 reads SFDVKD. The CDR3 protein is CATNSGSGTGERPDTQYF. CDR3 DNA sequence: TGTGCCACCAACAGCGGGTCCGGGACAGGGGAGAGGCCAGATACGCAGTATTTT.

The J gene is TRBJ1-4, the V gene TRBV19; D uncertain. The germline V gene encodes CDR1 LNHDA and CDR2 SQIVND (reference sequence). The CDR3 is 13 amino acids. The ends were cut back, 8 bases at V and 7 bases at J, with 14 bases in the middle. The DNA for the CDR3 is TGTGCCAGTTCCCTGGGTCGCGGTGAAAAACTGTTTTTT. Translation: CASSLGRGEKLFF.

The chain links TRBV3-1 (or the pseudogene TRBV3-2) to TRBJ2-7; TRBD1 is a possible D gene (6 bases). The V end was cut by 0 bases, the J end by 7 bases, with 16 bases between. The CDR3 length is 15 residues. Germline V gene sequence: CDR1 LGHDT, CDR2 YNNKEL (reference sequence). The CDR3 DNA reads as TGTGCCAGCAGCCAAGATTGGGGCTCCCAGGGGGAGCAGTACTTC. It encodes CASSQDWGSQGEQYF.

The J gene is TRBJ1-1, the V gene TRBV28; 8 bases agree with TRBD1. Germline CDR1 and CDR2: MDHEN and SYDVKM. Trimming cost V 8 bases and J 0 bases; bases outside gene matches: 14. This CDR3 spans 17 amino acids. For the CDR3, the DNA is TGTGCCAGCGCACGCCCCCGGGACAGGTTCATGAACACTGAAGCTTTCTTT. This encodes CASARPRDRFMNTEAFF.

V usage is TRBV28 and J usage is TRBJ2-7; no definite D call. Trimming shortened V by 6 bases and J by 1 base, and 7 bases separated the two germline ends. CDR1 and CDR2 from the germline V gene are MDHEN and SYDVKM. CDR3 size: 12 residues. CDR3 in amino acids: CASSVFSYEQYF. The CDR3 DNA sequence: TGTGCCAGCAGCGTCTTTTCCTACGAGCAGTACTTC.

The genes are TRBV2 and TRBJ1-5; D is perhaps TRBD1 (5 bases). The germline V gene has CDR1 SNHLY and CDR2 FYNNEI. V lost 5 bases and J 2 bases, leaving 13 bases between the germline ends. CDR3 length equals 15 residues. The CDR3 loop reads CASSYSGYGNQPQHF. CDR3 nucleotide sequence: TGTGCCAGCAGTTATTCAGGGTATGGCAATCAGCCCCAGCATTTT.

The genes are TRBV5-6 and TRBJ2-1; the D is unclear. The CDR3 is 15 residues long. In germline, CDR1 is SGHDT, CDR2 YYEEEE. V lost 4 bases, J lost 2 bases, and 13 bases lay in between. CDR3 DNA sequence: TGTGCCAGCAGCACGCCAGGCCTGCCCTACAATGAGCAGTTCTTC. Residues: CASSTPGLPYNEQFF.

CDR3 protein: CASSQAGGNSPLHF. CDR3 in DNA: TGTGCCAGCAGCCAGGCAGGAGGAAATTCACCCCTCCACTTT. The chain is built from TRBV7-9 and TRBJ1-6, with D unclear. Trimming removed 5 bases at V and 7 bases at J, with 12 bases between. The CDR3 is made up of 14 amino acids. Germline V CDR1 and CDR2: SEHNR, FQNEAQ (reference sequence).

The rearrangement uses TRBV27 and TRBJ1-6; D ambiguous. The CDR3 has 22 residues. Germline V CDR1 and CDR2: MNHEY, SMNVEV (reference sequence). Between the trimmed V and J ends, which lost 3 bases and 0 bases, there was a span of 27 bases. Here the CDR3 reads CASSFRGWDSRVSHSYNSPLHF. CDR3 nucleotide sequence: TGTGCCAGCAGTTTTCGGGGATGGGATTCGAGGGTCTCCCACTCCTATAATTCACCCCTCCACTTT.

The chain recombines TRBV6-1 with TRBJ2-1; D remains unclear. The germline V and J ends were trimmed by 0 bases and 1 base, with 16 bases remaining between them. Germline-derived CDR1 and CDR2 are MNHNS and SASEGT. This CDR3 has 18 amino acids. The CDR3 reads CASSEALDGGFSYNEQFF. As DNA, the CDR3 is TGTGCCAGCAGTGAAGCGCTCGACGGCGGCTTTTCCTACAATGAGCAGTTCTTC.

The chain has TRBV19 and TRBJ1-2; no clear D gene. Germline V lookup: CDR1 LNHDA, CDR2 SQIVND (reference sequence). Deletions cut 4 bases from V and 6 bases from J, with 12 bases between. The CDR3 has 13 residues. The chain's CDR3 is CASSKQEVDGYTF. Here the CDR3 DNA reads TGTGCCAGTAGTAAGCAGGAGGTTGATGGCTACACCTTC.

V usage is TRBV30 and J usage is TRBJ1-5, with no clear D. V was trimmed by 0 bases and J by 6 bases, leaving 9 bases between them. The germline gives CDR1 GTSNPN, CDR2 SVGIG (reference sequence). The CDR3 is 13 residues long. The CDR3 DNA reads as TGTGCCTGGAGTGTCGCAGCGGGTCAGCCCCAGCATTTT. Translating gives CAWSVAAGQPQHF.

The rearrangement links TRBV10-3 to TRBJ1-3; 9 bases line up with TRBD1. Germline-derived CDR1 and CDR2 are ENHRY and SYGVKD. The CDR3 contains 14 residues. V was pared by 6 bases and J by 2 bases, with 2 bases of the junction left unmatched. The CDR3 spells CAIRGQGPGNTIYF. The CDR3 DNA is TGTGCCATCAGGGGACAGGGCCCTGGAAACACCATATATTTT.

The J gene is TRBJ2-1, the V gene TRBV5-1, with a weak D call TRBD1 (5 bases). CDR1 and CDR2 from the germline V gene are SGHRS and YFSETQ. Trimming removed 0 bases at V and 2 bases at J, with 6 bases between. The CDR3 has 14 residues. CDR3 DNA: TGCGCCAGCAGCTTGGAGGGGACCTACAATGAGCAGTTCTTC. It yields the protein CASSLEGTYNEQFF.

This chain uses TRBV28 with TRBJ1-2; D is uncertain. Between the trimmed V and J ends, which lost 8 bases and 8 bases, there was a span of 18 bases. The germline gives CDR1 MDHEN, CDR2 SYDVKM. The CDR3 contains 13 residues. The CDR3 reads CASSFLGTLGYTF. CDR3 sequence (DNA): TGTGCCAGCTCTTTTCTAGGCACGTTGGGCTACACCTTC.

V usage is TRBV2 and J usage is TRBJ1-5; 7 bases line up with TRBD1. The CDR3 spans 16 residues. V shed 6 bases and J 1 base; nucleotides not matched to a gene: 9. Germline CDR1 and CDR2: SNHLY and FYNNEI. CDR3 DNA sequence: TGTGCCAGCAGGGCTCACAGGGGATCCAGCAATCAGCCCCAGCATTTT. This gives the protein CASRAHRGSSNQPQHF.

The gene calls are TRBV4-1 and TRBJ2-3; TRBD2 matches 11 bases. The length of the CDR3 is 17 residues. After removal of 1 base from V and 0 bases from J, the junction contained 3 bases not matched to a gene. Per the germline V gene, CDR1 is MGHRA and CDR2 is YSYEKL. CDR3 region: CASSQGGLAVSTDTQYF. CDR3 nucleotides: TGCGCCAGCAGCCAAGGGGGACTAGCGGTCAGCACAGATACGCAGTATTTT.

The chain carries TRBV25-1 and TRBJ1-1; 9 positions match TRBD1. This CDR3 spans 16 amino acids. Germline V CDR1 and CDR2: MGHDK, SYGVNS. The V segment lost 7 bases and the J segment 2 bases; nucleotides outside the gene matches: 11. The CDR3 spells CASIPTPGQGNTEAFF. The CDR3 nucleotides are TGTGCCAGCATCCCAACGCCGGGACAGGGAAACACTGAAGCTTTCTTT.

The rearrangement links TRBV11-2 to TRBJ1-2; perhaps TRBD1 as D (5 bases). Trimming cost V 0 bases and J 3 bases, with 11 bases left between them. This CDR3 contains 15 residues. CDR1 is SGHAT and CDR2 is FQNNGV in the germline V gene. CDR3 region: CASSLDLTGYYGYTF. The DNA for the CDR3 is TGTGCCAGCAGCTTAGATCTTACAGGTTACTATGGCTACACCTTC.

This sequence joins TRBV28 and TRBJ1-2, with 8 bases identical to TRBD1. The CDR3 is 15 amino acids. V was pared by 4 bases and J by 2 bases, with 6 bases of the junction left unmatched. Germline V lookup: CDR1 MDHEN, CDR2 SYDVKM. CDR3 bases: TGTGCCAGCAGTTCCCAGGGGGCGCAAAACTATGGCTACACCTTC. This codes for CASSSQGAQNYGYTF.

This clone appeared once. J is TRBJ2-4 and V is TRBV5-8, with D maybe TRBD2 (7 bases). CDR1 is SGHTS, CDR2 YDEGEE, per germline. The CDR3 contains 16 residues. V was pared by 0 bases and J by 6 bases, with 16 bases between. CDR3: CASSLGGGRLVNIQYF. For the CDR3, the DNA is TGTGCCAGCAGCTTGGGCGGGGGCCGCTTGGTAAACATTCAGTACTTC.

The CDR3 bases are TGTGCCAGTAGTATTGTGGACAGGGCGCTCGTATCCCATGAAAGGAACTATGGCTACACCTTC. Protein sequence: CASSIVDRALVSHERNYGYTF. The V call is TRBV19, the J call TRBJ1-2, with 8 bases that match TRBD1. Germline lookup yields CDR1 LNHDA and CDR2 SQIVND (reference sequence). V was pared by 3 bases and J by 2 bases, with 23 bases of the junction left unmatched. This CDR3 has 21 residues.

This sequence joins TRBV19 and TRBJ1-5; TRBD1 agrees at 7 bases. Germline values: CDR1 LNHDA, CDR2 SQIVND (reference sequence). This CDR3 comprises 15 residues. J lost 0 bases, V lost 5 bases, and 4 bases had no gene match. The CDR3 DNA is TGTGCCAGTAGTGACAGGGCTTATAGCAATCAGCCCCAGCATTTT. Encoded protein: CASSDRAYSNQPQHF.

The rearrangement uses TRBV18 and TRBJ2-7, with TRBD2 identical over 13 bases. CDR3 length equals 14 residues. Germline loops: CDR1 KGHSH, CDR2 LQKENI. V shed 5 bases and J 6 bases; nucleotides not matched to a gene: 4. In nucleotides, the CDR3 is TGTGCCAGCTCAGGGACTAGCGGGAAGCCCGAGCAGTACTTC. It yields the protein CASSGTSGKPEQYF.

The chain recombines TRBV3-1 (or the pseudogene TRBV3-2) with TRBJ1-3, with D uncertain. With 1 base removed from V and 4 bases from J, the gap between germline ends came to 14 bases. This CDR3 spans 16 amino acids. Germline values: CDR1 LGHDT, CDR2 YNNKEL (reference sequence). CDR3 sequence: CASSQGRTRSGNTIYF. As DNA, the CDR3 is TGTGCCAGCAGCCAAGGGCGCACGCGGTCGGGAAACACCATATATTTT.